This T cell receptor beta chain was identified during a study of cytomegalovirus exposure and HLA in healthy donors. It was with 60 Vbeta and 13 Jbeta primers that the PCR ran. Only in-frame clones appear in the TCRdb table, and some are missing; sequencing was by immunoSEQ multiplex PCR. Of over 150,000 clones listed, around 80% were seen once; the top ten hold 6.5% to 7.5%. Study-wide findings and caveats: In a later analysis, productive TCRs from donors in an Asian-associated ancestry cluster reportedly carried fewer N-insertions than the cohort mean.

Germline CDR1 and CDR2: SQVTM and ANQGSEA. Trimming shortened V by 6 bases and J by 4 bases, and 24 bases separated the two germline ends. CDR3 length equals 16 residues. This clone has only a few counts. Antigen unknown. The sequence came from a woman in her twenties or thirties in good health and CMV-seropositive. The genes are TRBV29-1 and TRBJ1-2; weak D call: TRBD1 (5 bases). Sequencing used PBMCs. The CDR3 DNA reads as TGCAGCGTGGCCTTCCAGGGCCTCCAGAATTCCTATGGCTACACCTTC. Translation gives CSVAFQGLQNSYGYTF.